The next 8 T cell receptor beta chains were all read from a single sample in a study of cytomegalovirus exposure and HLA in healthy donors. 13 Jbeta primers and 60 Vbeta primers were used for the PCR. The method was immunoSEQ multiplex PCR; TCRdb's version includes in-frame clones alone and lacks a portion of them. This sample lists fewer than 150,000 clones; its ten largest clones have 2% to 3%. The sequenced material came from PBMCs. Receptor source: a man aged 40-50 years in good health and CMV-seronegative.

V usage is TRBV7-2 and J usage is TRBJ2-7, with 8 nucleotides matching TRBD2. The CDR3 sequence is 14 residues long. CDR1 is SGHTA and CDR2 is FQGNSA in the germline V gene. V was clipped by 7 bases and J by 0 bases; unmatched bases: 5. The CDR3 nucleotides are TGTGCCAGCAAGTCGACTAGCGCCTCCTACGAGCAGTACTTC. This gives the protein CASKSTSASYEQYF.

The chain links TRBV7-3 to TRBJ2-6, with D possibly matching TRBD1 (5 bases). V dropped 5 bases and J dropped 5 bases, with 19 bases sitting between them. Germline CDR1 and CDR2: SGHTA and FQGTGA. The CDR3 runs 17 residues. CDR3 protein: CASSPPHSGARANVLTF. The CDR3 DNA reads as TGTGCCAGCAGCCCTCCACACTCTGGGGCGCGGGCCAACGTCCTGACTTTC.

The V gene is TRBV7-3, the J gene TRBJ1-2; the match to TRBD1 covers 9 bases. This CDR3 comprises 13 residues. Germline V gene sequence: CDR1 SGHTA, CDR2 FQGTGA. With 4 bases clipped from V and 6 bases from J, the junction kept 3 bases outside the gene matches. CDR3 DNA sequence: TGTGCCAGCAGCTCCCGGACAGGGGATGGCTACACCTTC. Protein product: CASSSRTGDGYTF.

V is TRBV4-3 and J is TRBJ1-2; the match to TRBD1 covers 10 bases. The CDR3 totals 15 residues. Germline assignment: CDR1 LGHNA and CDR2 YSLEER. Losses at the gene ends were 0 bases for V and 14 bases for J; bases not matched to a gene: 12. CDR3 DNA: TGCGCCAGCAGCCAAGATATCGGGACAGGGGTGATGTATACCTTC. This encodes CASSQDIGTGVMYTF.

This chain joins TRBV7-2 and TRBJ1-4; D is uncertain. Looked up from germline, CDR1 is SGHTA and CDR2 is FQGNSA. This CDR3 comprises 15 residues. Between the trimmed V and J ends, which lost 1 base and 5 bases, there was a span of 11 bases. This CDR3 reads CASSLGVTINEKLFF. DNA for the CDR3: TGTGCCAGCAGCTTAGGAGTTACGATAAATGAAAAACTGTTTTTT.

This chain uses TRBV5-1 with TRBJ2-7; D may be TRBD1 (7 bases). This CDR3 has 15 residues. V was pared by 4 bases and J by 3 bases, with 17 bases between. Germline lookup yields CDR1 SGHRS and CDR2 YFSETQ. The DNA for the CDR3 is TGCGCCAGCAGCGTCCAGGGGGGTGGGGACTACGAGCAGTACTTC. The encoded protein is CASSVQGGGDYEQYF.

The V gene is TRBV19, the J gene TRBJ2-1; D is possibly TRBD1 (6 bases). V was trimmed by 3 bases and J by 4 bases, leaving 7 bases between them. Looked up from germline, CDR1 is LNHDA and CDR2 is SQIVND (reference sequence). CDR3 length equals 13 residues. The CDR3 sequence is CASSITGYNEQFF. The CDR3 DNA sequence: TGTGCCAGTAGTATCACAGGGTACAATGAGCAGTTCTTC. Combining the CDR3 with reference TRBV19 and TRBJ2-1 gives the whole variable domain DGGITQSPKYLFRKEGQNVTLSCEQNLNHDAMYWYRQDPGQGLRLIYYSQIVNDFQKGDIAEGYSVSREKKESFPLTVTSAQKNPTAFYLCASSITGYNEQFFGPGTRLTVL.

The chain employs TRBV7-2 and TRBJ1-1; TRBD1 agrees at 8 bases. V lost 1 base to trimming and J lost 4 bases; unmatched junction nucleotides: 8. This CDR3 region has 16 residues. Germline V gene data show CDR1 as SGHTA and CDR2 as FQGNSA. The CDR3 loop is CASSLDRTGRVTEAFF. CDR3 in DNA: TGTGCCAGCAGCTTAGATCGGACAGGGAGGGTCACTGAAGCTTTCTTT.